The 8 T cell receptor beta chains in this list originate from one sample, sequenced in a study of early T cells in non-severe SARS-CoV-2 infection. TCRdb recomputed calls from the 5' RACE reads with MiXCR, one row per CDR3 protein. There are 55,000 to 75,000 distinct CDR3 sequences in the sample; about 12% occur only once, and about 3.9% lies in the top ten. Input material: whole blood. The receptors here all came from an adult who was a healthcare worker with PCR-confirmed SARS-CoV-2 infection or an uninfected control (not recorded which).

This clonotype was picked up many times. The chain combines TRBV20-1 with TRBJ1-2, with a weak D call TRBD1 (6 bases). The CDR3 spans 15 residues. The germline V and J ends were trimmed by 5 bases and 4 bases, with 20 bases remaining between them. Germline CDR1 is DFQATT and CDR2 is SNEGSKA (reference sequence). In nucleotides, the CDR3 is TGCAGTGCTTGGGACCCGCTACAGGGCACCTATGGCTACACCTTC. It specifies CSAWDPLQGTYGYTF.

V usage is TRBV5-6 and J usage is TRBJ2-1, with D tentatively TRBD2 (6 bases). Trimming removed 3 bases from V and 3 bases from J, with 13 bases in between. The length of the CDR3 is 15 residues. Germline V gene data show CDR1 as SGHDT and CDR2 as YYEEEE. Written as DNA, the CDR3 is TGTGCCAGCAGCTCGGGACTGCCAAACTACAATGAGCAGTTCTTC. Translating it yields CASSSGLPNYNEQFF.

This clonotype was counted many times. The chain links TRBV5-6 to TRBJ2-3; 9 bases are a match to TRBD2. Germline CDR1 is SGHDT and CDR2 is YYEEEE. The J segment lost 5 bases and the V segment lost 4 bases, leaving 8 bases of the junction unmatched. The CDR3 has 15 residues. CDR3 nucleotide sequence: TGTGCCAGCAGCGTACTAGCGGGCAGGGGAGATACGCAGTATTTT. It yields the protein CASSVLAGRGDTQYF.

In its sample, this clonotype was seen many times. CDR3 DNA sequence: TGTGCCATCAGTGCCCGAGTAAATGAGCAGTTCTTC. Translation: CAISARVNEQFF. The V call is TRBV10-3, the J call TRBJ2-1; D remains ambiguous. V dropped 4 bases and J dropped 7 bases, with 8 bases sitting between them. CDR3 length: 12 amino acids. CDR1 is ENHRY and CDR2 is SYGVKD in the germline V gene.

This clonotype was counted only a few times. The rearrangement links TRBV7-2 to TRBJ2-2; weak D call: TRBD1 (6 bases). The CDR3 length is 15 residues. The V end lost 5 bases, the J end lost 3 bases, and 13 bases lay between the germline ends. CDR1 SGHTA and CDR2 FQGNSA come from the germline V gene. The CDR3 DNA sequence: TGTGCCAGCAGCACATGGACAGTAGACACCGGGGAGCTGTTTTTT. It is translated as CASSTWTVDTGELFF.

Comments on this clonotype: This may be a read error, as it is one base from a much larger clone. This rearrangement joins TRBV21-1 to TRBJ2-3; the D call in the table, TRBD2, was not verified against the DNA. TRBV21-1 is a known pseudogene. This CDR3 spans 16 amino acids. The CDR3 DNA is TGTGCCAGCAGCAAAGCAGGAGGGCCCCCCACAGATGCGCAGTATTTT. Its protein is CASSKAGGPPTDAQYF.

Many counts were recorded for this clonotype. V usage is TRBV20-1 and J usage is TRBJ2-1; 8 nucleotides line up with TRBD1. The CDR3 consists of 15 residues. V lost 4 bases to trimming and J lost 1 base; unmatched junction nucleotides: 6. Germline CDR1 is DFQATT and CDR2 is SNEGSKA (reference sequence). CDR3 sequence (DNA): TGCAGTGCTACGCAGGGGGCGTCGTCCTACAATGAGCAGTTCTTC. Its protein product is CSATQGASSYNEQFF.

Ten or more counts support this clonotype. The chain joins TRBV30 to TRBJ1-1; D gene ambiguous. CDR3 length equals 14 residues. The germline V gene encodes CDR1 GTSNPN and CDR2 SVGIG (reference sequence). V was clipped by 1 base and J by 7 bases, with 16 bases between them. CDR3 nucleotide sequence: TGTGCCTGGAGTGAGCCCCGTAAGAAAGGTGAAGCTTTCTTT. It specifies CAWSEPRKKGEAFF.